The rows below give T cell receptor beta chains drawn from one sample of a study of CD8 T cells in Susac syndrome. MiXCR was run by TCRdb on the immunoSEQ multiplex PCR reads, yielding one entry per CDR3 protein. The sample holds about 190,000 distinct CDR3 sequences, about 94% seen once. Sequenced input: CD4+ T cells from PBMCs. The receptor set was obtained from a human donor with Susac syndrome. CDR3s include the opening cysteine and the closing phenylalanine or tryptophan. D genes are given only for firm matches. Size is omitted from some rows. Given values are once, few, many or a class for expanded clones.

size	V	D	J	DNA	CDR3
-	TRBV11-2	-	TRBJ2-5	TGTGCCAGCAGCTCCGGACAGAGGTACCAAGAGACCCAGTACTTC	CASSSGQRYQETQYF
-	TRBV7-6	TRBD1	TRBJ2-3	TGTGCCAGCAGCTCGCACAGGGGGCTGGGGACAGATACGCAGTATTTT	CASSSHRGLGTDTQYF
-	TRBV12-3/TRBV12-4	TRBD1	TRBJ1-5	TGTGCCAGCAGTCCGGGGACAGGGGGCGGCAATCAGCCCCAGCATTTT	CASSPGTGGGNQPQHF
-	TRBV29-1	-	TRBJ1-2	TGCAGCGTGTTGTCCCTCCCGCCGCCGGGGTCGAATAACTATGGCTACACCTTC	CSVLSLPPPGSNNYGYTF
-	TRBV11-2	-	TRBJ2-3	TGTGCCAGCAGCTTAGAAGTGGGAGGCTACACAGATACGCAGTATTTT	CASSLEVGGYTDTQYF
-	TRBV28	-	TRBJ1-1	TGTGCCAGCGCCGAACTTGTAGGGGCCCTGAACACTGAAGCTTTCTTT	CASAELVGALNTEAFF
-	TRBV12-3/TRBV12-4	-	TRBJ2-6	TGTGCCAGCAGTCCCTCTACTGGGACTGCCAACGTCCTGACTTTC	CASSPSTGTANVLTF
-	TRBV12-3/TRBV12-4	-	TRBJ2-7	TGTGCCAGCAGTGATGACAGGAACGAGCAGTACTTC	CASSDDRNEQYF
-	TRBV6-2/TRBV6-3	TRBD2	TRBJ2-1	TGTGCCAGCAGTTATGGGGGGGGGAACTACAATGAGCAGTTCTTC	CASSYGGGNYNEQFF
-	TRBV10-2	-	TRBJ2-3	TGCGCCAGCAAGTACCCTAGCACAGATACGCAGTATTTT	CASKYPSTDTQYF
-	TRBV11-1	TRBD2	TRBJ2-7	TGTGCCAGCAGCCCCCGACTAGCTGTTTTATACGAGCAGTACTTC	CASSPRLAVLYEQYF
-	TRBV29-1	-	TRBJ2-2	TGCAGCGCCCAGGGGACTTACACCGGGGAGCTGTTTTTT	CSAQGTYTGELFF
few	TRBV29-1	-	TRBJ2-7	TGCAGCGTTGGTCAGGGTACCTACGAGCAGTACTTC	CSVGQGTYEQYF
-	TRBV11-3	-	TRBJ2-4	TGTGCCAGCAGCTACCAAGCCTTACGGGACATTCAGTACTTC	CASSYQALRDIQYF